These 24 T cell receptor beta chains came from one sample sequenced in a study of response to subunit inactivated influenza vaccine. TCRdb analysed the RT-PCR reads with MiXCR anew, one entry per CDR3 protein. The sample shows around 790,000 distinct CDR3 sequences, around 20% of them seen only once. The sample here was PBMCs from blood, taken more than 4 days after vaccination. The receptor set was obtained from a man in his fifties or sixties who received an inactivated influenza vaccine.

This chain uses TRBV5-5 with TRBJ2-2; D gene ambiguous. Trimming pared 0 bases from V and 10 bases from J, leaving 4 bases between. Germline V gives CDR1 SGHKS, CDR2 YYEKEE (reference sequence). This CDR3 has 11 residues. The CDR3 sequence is CASSLDAELFF. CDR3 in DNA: TGTGCCAGCAGCTTGGATGCGGAGCTGTTTTTT.

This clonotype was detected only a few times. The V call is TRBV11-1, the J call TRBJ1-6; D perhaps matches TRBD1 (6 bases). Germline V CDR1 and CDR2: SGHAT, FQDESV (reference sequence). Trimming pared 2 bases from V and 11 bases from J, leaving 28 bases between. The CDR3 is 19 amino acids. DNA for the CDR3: TGTGCCAGCAGCTTACAGGGTCTAAGAACAGGGCGGGTACGGGCACCCCTCCACTTT. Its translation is CASSLQGLRTGRVRAPLHF.

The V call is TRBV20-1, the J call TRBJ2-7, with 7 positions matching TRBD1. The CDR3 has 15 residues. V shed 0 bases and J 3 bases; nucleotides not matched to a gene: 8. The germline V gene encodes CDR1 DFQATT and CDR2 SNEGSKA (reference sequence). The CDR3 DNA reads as TGCAGTGCTAGAGATCGGGGACAGCGACTCTACGAGCAGTACTTC. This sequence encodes CSARDRGQRLYEQYF.

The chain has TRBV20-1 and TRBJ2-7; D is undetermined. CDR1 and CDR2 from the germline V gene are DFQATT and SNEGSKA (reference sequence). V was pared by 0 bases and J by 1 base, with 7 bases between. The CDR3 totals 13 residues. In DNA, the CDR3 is TGCAGTGCTAGAGATTGGGCTTCCTACGAGCAGTACTTC. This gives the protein CSARDWASYEQYF.

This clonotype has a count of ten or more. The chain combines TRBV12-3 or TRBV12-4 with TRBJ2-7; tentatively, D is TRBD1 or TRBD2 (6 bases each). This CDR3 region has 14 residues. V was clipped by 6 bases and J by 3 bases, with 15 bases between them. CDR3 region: CASSPGGPVYEQYF. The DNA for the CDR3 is TGTGCCAGCAGCCCCGGGGGCCCCGTCTACGAGCAGTACTTC.

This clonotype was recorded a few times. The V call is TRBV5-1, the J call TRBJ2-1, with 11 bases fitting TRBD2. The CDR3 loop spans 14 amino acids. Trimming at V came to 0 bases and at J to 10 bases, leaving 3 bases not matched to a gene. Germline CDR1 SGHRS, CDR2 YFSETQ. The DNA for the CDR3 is TGCGCCAGCAGCTTGGGATCTAGCGGGAGGGAGCAGTTCTTC. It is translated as CASSLGSSGREQFF.

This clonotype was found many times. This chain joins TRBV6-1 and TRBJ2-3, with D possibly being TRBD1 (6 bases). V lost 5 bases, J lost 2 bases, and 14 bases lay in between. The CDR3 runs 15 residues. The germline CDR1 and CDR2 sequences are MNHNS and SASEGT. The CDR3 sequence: CASSPRGGLTDTQYF. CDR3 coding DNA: TGTGCCAGCAGTCCTCGTGGGGGCCTCACAGATACGCAGTATTTT.

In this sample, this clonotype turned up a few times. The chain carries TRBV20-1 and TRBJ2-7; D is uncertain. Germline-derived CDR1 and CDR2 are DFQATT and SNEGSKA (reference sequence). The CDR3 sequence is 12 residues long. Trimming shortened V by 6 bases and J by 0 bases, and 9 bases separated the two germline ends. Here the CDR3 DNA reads TGCAGTGCCATAATATCCTCCTACGAGCAGTACTTC. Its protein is CSAIISSYEQYF.

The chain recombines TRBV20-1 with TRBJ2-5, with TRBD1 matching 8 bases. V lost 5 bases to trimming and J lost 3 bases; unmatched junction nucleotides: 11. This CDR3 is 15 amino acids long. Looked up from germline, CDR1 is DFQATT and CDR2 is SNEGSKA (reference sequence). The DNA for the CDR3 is TGCAGTGCTTCCCTGAGTGGGACAGGAAAAGAGACCCAGTACTTC. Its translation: CSASLSGTGKETQYF.

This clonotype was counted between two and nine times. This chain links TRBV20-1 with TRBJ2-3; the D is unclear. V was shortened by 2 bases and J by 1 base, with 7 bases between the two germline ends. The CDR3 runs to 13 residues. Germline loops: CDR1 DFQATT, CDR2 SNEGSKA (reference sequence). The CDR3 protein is CSARRWGTDTQYF. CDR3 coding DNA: TGCAGTGCTAGAAGGTGGGGCACAGATACGCAGTATTTT.

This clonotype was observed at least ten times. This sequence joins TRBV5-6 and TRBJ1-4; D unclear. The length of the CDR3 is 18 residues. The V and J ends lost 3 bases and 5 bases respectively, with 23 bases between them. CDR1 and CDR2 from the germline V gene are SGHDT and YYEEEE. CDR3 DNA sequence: TGTGCCAGCAGCTCGCAGCCTTATTCGGTCCGACCCAATGAAAAACTGTTTTTT. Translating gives CASSSQPYSVRPNEKLFF.

This CDR3 reads CASSPGQPKDTQYF. In DNA, the CDR3 is TGTGCCAGCAGTCCGGGACAGCCCAAGGATACGCAGTATTTT. The V and J genes are TRBV5-5 and TRBJ2-3; 7 nucleotides align to TRBD1. The CDR3 runs 14 residues. Germline V CDR1 and CDR2: SGHKS, YYEKEE (reference sequence). The ends lost 5 bases at V and 6 bases at J; junction bases unmatched: 9.

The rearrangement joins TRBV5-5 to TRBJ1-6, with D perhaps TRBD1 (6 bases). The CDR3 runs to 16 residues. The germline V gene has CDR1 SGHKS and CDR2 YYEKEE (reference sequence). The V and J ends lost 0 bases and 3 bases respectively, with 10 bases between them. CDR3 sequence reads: CASSLAGAVYNSPLHF. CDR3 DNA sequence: TGTGCCAGCAGCTTGGCAGGGGCGGTCTATAATTCACCCCTCCACTTT. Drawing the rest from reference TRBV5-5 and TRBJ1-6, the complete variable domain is DAGVTQSPTHLIKTRGQQVTLRCSPISGHKSVSWYQQVLGQGPQFIFQYYEKEERGRGNFPDRFSARQFPNYSSELNVNALLLGDSALYLCASSLAGAVYNSPLHFGNGTRLTVT.

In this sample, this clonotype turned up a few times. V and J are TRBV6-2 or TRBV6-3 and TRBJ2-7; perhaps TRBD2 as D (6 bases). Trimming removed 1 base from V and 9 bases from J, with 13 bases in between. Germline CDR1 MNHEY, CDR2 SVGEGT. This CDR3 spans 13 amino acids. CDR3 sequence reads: CASSYWVLEGQYF. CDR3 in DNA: TGTGCCAGCAGTTACTGGGTTCTGGAGGGGCAGTACTTC.

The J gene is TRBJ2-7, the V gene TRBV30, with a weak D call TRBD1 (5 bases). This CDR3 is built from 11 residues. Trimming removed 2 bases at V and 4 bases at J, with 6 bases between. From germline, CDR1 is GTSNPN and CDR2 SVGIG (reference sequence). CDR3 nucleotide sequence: TGTGCCTGGAGTAGGGGATACGAGCAGTACTTC. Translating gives CAWSRGYEQYF. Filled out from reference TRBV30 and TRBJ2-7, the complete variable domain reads SQTIHQWPATLVQPVGSPLSLECTVEGTSNPNLYWYRQAAGRGLQLLFYSVGIGQISSEVPQNLSASRPQDRQFILSSKKLLLSDSGFYLCAWSRGYEQYFGPGTRLTVT.

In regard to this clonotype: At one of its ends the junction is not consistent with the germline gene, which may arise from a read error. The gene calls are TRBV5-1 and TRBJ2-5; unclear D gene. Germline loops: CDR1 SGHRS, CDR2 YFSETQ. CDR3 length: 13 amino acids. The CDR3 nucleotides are TGCGCCAGCAGTCCACCTCTACAAGGGACCCAGTACTTC. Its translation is CASSPPLQGTQYF.

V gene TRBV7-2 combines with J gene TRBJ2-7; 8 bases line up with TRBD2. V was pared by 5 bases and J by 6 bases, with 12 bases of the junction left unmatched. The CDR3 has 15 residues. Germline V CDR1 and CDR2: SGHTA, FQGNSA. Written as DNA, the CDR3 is TGTGCCAGCAGCCTCTACGGACTAGCCTCCCCCGAGCAGTACTTC. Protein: CASSLYGLASPEQYF.

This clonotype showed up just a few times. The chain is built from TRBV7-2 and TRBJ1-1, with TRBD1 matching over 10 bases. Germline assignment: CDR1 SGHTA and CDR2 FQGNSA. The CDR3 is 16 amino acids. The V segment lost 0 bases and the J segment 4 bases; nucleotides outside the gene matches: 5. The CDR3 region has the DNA TGTGCCAGCAGCTTAGCCGGGACAGGGGTCGCCACTGAAGCTTTCTTT. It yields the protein CASSLAGTGVATEAFF.

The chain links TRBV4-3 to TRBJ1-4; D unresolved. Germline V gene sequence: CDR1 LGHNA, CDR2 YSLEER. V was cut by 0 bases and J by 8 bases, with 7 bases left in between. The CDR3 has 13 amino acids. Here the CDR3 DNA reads TGCGCCAGCAGCCAAGATCGGACCGAAAAACTGTTTTTT. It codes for CASSQDRTEKLFF.

The CDR3 here is CASSYVGWGAQETQYF. CDR3 sequence (DNA): TGTGCCAGCAGTTACGTCGGTTGGGGGGCCCAAGAGACCCAGTACTTC. The rearrangement links TRBV6-5 to TRBJ2-5; D possibly matches TRBD1 or TRBD2 (6 bases each). V lost 2 bases and J 1 base, leaving 14 bases between the germline ends. The CDR3 sequence is 16 residues long. Per the germline V gene, CDR1 is MNHEY and CDR2 is SVGAGI.

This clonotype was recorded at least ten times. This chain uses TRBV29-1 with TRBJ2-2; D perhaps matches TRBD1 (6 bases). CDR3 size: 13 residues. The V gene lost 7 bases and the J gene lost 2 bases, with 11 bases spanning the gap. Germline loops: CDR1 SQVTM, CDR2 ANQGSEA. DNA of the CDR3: TGCAGCGCCGAACAGGGCAACACCGGGGAGCTGTTTTTT. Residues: CSAEQGNTGELFF.

CDR3 loop: CSVRRRTEAFF. The CDR3 bases are TGCAGCGTTCGTCGGCGAACTGAAGCTTTCTTT. The gene calls are TRBV29-1 and TRBJ1-1; D is ambiguous. The CDR3 has 11 residues. Germline assignment: CDR1 SQVTM and CDR2 ANQGSEA. V was clipped by 5 bases and J by 5 bases, with 9 bases between them.

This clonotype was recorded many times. The CDR3 sequence: CASSVRPSNTEAFF. In DNA, the CDR3 is TGTGCCAGCAGCGTACGCCCAAGTAACACTGAAGCTTTCTTT. The chain couples TRBV9 to TRBJ1-1, with D hard to call. Trimming stripped 1 base from V and 2 bases from J, with 9 bases between. Per the germline V gene, CDR1 is SGDLS and CDR2 is YYNGEE. This CDR3 is built from 14 residues.

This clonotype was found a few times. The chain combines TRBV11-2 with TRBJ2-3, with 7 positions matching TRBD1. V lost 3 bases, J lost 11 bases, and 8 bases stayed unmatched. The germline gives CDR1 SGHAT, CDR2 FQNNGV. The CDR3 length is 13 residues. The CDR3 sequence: CASSFEGAHGQYF. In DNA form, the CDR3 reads TGTGCCAGCAGCTTCGAGGGGGCGCACGGGCAGTATTTT. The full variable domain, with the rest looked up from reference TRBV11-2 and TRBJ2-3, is EAGVAQSPRYKIIEKRQSVAFWCNPISGHATLYWYQQILGQGPKLLIQFQNNGVVDDSQLPKDRFSAERLKGVDSTLKIQPAKLEDSAVYLCASSFEGAHGQYFGPGTRLTVL.